This paragraph covers one T cell receptor (beta chain) sequence. The sample has other DNA sequences that encode this CDR3 too. Only in-frame clones appear in the TCRdb table, and some are missing; sequencing was by immunoSEQ multiplex PCR. This repertoire shows some 370,000 clones, around 89% found once; its top ten account for approximately 1.2%. The CDR3 contains 14 residues. Germline loops: CDR1 SGHRS, CDR2 YFSETQ. Trimming at V came to 0 bases and at J to 5 bases, leaving 1 base not matched to a gene. The sample is drawn from a study of blood T cell repertoires in COVID-19. The V gene is TRBV5-1, the J gene TRBJ2-5, with 10 bases fitting TRBD2. Input material: peripheral blood. The TCR comes from a middle-aged man with acute or convalescent COVID-19. The CDR3 spells CASSLDSGRETQYF. In DNA form, the CDR3 reads TGCGCCAGCAGCTTGGATAGCGGGAGGGAGACCCAGTACTTC.